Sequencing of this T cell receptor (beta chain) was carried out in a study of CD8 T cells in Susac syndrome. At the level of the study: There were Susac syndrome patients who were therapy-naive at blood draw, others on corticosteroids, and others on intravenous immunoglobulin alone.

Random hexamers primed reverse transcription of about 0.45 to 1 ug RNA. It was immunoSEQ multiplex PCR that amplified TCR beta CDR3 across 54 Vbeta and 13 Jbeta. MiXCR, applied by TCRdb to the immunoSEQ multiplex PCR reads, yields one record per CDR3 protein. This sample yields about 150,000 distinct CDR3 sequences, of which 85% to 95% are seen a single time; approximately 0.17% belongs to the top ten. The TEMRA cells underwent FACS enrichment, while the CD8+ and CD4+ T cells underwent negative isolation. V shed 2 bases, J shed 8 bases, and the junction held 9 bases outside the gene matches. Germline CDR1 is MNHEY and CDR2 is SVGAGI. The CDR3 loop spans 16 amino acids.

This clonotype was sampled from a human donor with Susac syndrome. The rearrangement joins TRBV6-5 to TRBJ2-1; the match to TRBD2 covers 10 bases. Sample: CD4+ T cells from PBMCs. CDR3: CASSYTFIAGGYEQFF. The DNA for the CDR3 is TGTGCCAGCAGTTACACTTTCATAGCGGGGGGCTATGAGCAGTTCTTC.